This TCR beta chain was found in a study of graft-versus-host responses after intestinal transplantation. Trimming removed 5 bases at V and 5 bases at J, with 18 bases between. The CDR3 sequence is 15 residues long. The germline V gene has CDR1 MNHNY and CDR2 SVGAGI (reference sequence). Study-level results: GvH clonotypes were identified within recipient marrow, with a subset emerging first in ileum or blood.

Comment on this clone: Antigen specificity is unknown.

Graft material was processed, releasing intraepithelial and lamina propria lymphocytes. The table came from immunoSEQ multiplex PCR; TCRdb's copy has only in-frame clones and leaves some out. The table shows about 15,000 clones, with roughly 80% occurring only once. This specimen was ileum tissue, taken roughly 450 days after intestinal transplant. The rearrangement links TRBV6-6 to TRBJ1-2, with TRBD1 as a possible D gene (6 bases). This clonotype originated in a human patient who received an intestinal transplant, so some T cells may come from the graft donor. The CDR3 protein is CASSTGGPVPYGYTF. CDR3 nucleotide sequence: TGTGCCAGCAGTACTGGGGGCCCTGTCCCTTATGGCTACACCTTC.